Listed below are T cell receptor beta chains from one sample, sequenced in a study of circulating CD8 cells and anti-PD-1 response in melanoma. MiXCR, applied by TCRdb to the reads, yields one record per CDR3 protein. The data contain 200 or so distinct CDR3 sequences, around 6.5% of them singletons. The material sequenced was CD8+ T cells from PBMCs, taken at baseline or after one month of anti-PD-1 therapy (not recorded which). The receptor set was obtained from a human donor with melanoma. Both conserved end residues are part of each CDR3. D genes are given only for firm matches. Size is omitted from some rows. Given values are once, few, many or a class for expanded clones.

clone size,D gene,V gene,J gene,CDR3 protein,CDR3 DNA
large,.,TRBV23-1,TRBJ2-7,CASSLPLMARNLRAVLHFDSAF,TGCGCCAGCAGTCTACCCCTAATGGCACGGAACCTACGAGCAGTACTCCACTTTGATTCAGCCTTC
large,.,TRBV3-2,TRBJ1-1,CASSHAGASQGNLLSNTEAFF,TGTGCCAGCAGCCACGCAGGGGCATCACAGGGCAACCTCTTATCGAACACTGAAGCTTTCTTT
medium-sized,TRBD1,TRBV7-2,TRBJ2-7,CASSREPGQSYEQYF,TGTGCCAGCAGCCGGGAACCGGGACAGAGCTACGAGCAGTACTTC
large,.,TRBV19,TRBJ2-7,CASSIRLGKGGYEQYF,TGTGCCAGTAGTATCCGGCTGGGAAAGGGTGGATACGAGCAGTACTTC
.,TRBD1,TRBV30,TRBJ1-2,CAWIKPMGQVNGYTF,TGTGCCTGGATTAAACCAATGGGACAGGTCAATGGCTACACCTTC
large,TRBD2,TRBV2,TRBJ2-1,CASSDPGERGIYNEQFF,TGTGCCAGCAGTGACCCCGGGGAGCGGGGGATCTACAATGAGCAGTTCTTC
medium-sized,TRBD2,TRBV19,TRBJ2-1,CASSRVAGAYNEQFF,TGTGCCAGTAGTAGGGTAGCGGGGGCCTACAATGAGCAGTTCTTC
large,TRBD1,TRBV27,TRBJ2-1,CASSLGTGLNEQFF,TGTGCCAGCAGTTTGGGGACAGGTCTCAATGAGCAGTTCTTC
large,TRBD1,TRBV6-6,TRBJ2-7,CASSADRGWYEQYF,TGTGCCAGCAGTGCGGACAGGGGATGGTACGAGCAGTACTTC
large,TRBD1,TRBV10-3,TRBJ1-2,CAISESFQGASSERLNYGYTF,TGTGCCATCAGTGAGTCTTTCCAGGGGGCGTCTTCCGAACGCCTTAACTATGGCTACACCTTC
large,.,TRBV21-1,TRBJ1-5,CASSTNRYLEVGPSRIQPQHF,TGTGCCAGCAGCACGAACAGGTATCTGGAGGTGGGACCGAGCCGGATTCAGCCCCAGCATTTT
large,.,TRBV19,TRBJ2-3,CASSFVASRDTQYF,TGTGCCAGTAGTTTTGTGGCCTCCCGAGATACGCAGTATTTT
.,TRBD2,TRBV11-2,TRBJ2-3,CASSRTSGGDTQYF,TGTGCCAGCAGCCGGACTAGCGGGGGGGATACGCAGTATTTT
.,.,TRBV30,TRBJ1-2,CAWSQGLLYGYTF,TGTGCCTGGAGCCAGGGGTTGCTCTATGGCTACACCTTC
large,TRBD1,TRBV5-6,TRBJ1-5,CASSGDRGDSNQPQHF,TGTGCCAGCAGCGGAGACAGGGGAGATAGCAATCAGCCCCAGCATTTT
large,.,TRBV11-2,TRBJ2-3,CASSHNSGATDTQYF,TGTGCCAGCAGCCACAATTCAGGGGCCACAGATACGCAGTATTTT
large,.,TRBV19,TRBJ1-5,CASSPPPSQHF,TGTGCCAGTAGTCCACCCCCGAGTCAGCATTTT
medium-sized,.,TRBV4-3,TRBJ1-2,CASSQDWRSNNGYTF,TGCGCCAGCAGCCAAGATTGGCGGAGCAATAATGGCTACACCTTC
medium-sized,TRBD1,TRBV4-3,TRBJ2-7,CASSQNTGQTYEQYF,TGCGCCAGCAGCCAAAATACGGGACAGACATACGAGCAGTACTTC
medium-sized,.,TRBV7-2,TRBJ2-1,CASSLAGVVGNEQFF,TGTGCCAGCAGCTTAGCCGGGGTCGTGGGGAATGAGCAGTTCTTC
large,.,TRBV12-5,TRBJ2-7,CASGTDLFYEQYF,TGTGCTAGTGGTACCGACTTGTTCTACGAGCAGTACTTC
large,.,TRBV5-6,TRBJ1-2,CASSLLDLQSTNYGYTF,TGTGCCAGCAGCTTGCTCGATCTCCAGAGTACTAACTATGGCTACACCTTC